These T cell receptor beta chains were read from a single sample in a study of beta chain features in type 1 diabetes. TCRdb's table, derived via immunoSEQ multiplex PCR, lists solely in-frame clones and lacks some. The sample has some 180,000 clones, around 13% seen once. Sequencing was done on a sample of central memory CD4+ T cells from blood. These receptors originate from a woman aged 18-29 years in good health. The CDR3 runs from the conserved cysteine through the conserved F or W. The D gene is left open where the match is weak. Not every row has a clone size; where given, it reads once, few, many or a size class.

DNA	CDR3	D	size	V	J
TGTGCCAGCAGCTCTCCGGGACAGGGGGTCGCCGGGGAGCTGTTTTTT	CASSSPGQGVAGELFF	TRBD1	few	TRBV7-2	TRBJ2-2
TGTGCCAGCAGCCCGCAGCTTACCGACAGAGCCTACAATGAGCAGTTCTTC	CASSPQLTDRAYNEQFF	.	many	TRBV7-9	TRBJ2-1
TGTGCCAGCAGCCAGGCTCAGGGGCCCCGGGCGCGGGAGCAGTACTTC	CASSQAQGPRAREQYF	.	few	TRBV4-2	TRBJ2-7
TGTGCCAGCAGCCCGGGACTAGCGGGAGGTACAGATACGCAGTATTTT	CASSPGLAGGTDTQYF	TRBD2	.	TRBV7-9	TRBJ2-3
TGTGCCAGCAGCTGGCCGGAGGCCTACGAGCAGTACTTC	CASSWPEAYEQYF	.	.	TRBV5-4	TRBJ2-7
TGCAGTGCTCGAAGCCCAGATACGCAGTATTTT	CSARSPDTQYF	.	.	TRBV20-1	TRBJ2-3
TGTGCCAGCAGCTCGATCGGACAGGGAGATTCCTACGAGCAGTACTTC	CASSSIGQGDSYEQYF	TRBD1	medium-sized	TRBV11-2	TRBJ2-7
TGTGCCAGCAGCTTAGGCGCTTCCTACAATGAGCAGTTCTTC	CASSLGASYNEQFF	.	.	TRBV7-9	TRBJ2-1
TGTGCCAGCAGCTTAGTTGACAGCGGGAGGAGGTGGGAGACCCAGTACTTC	CASSLVDSGRRWETQYF	TRBD2	.	TRBV7-2	TRBJ2-5
TGTGCCTGGAATACTCAGGGGACCGGGGAGCTGTTTTTT	CAWNTQGTGELFF	.	few	TRBV30	TRBJ2-2
TGTGCCACCAGCGACCGGACTAAGACCCGAGATACGCAGTATTTT	CATSDRTKTRDTQYF	.	many	TRBV15	TRBJ2-3
TGTGCCAGCAGCCAAGCAGGGGGCGTTGGGGAGACCCAGTACTTC	CASSQAGGVGETQYF	TRBD1	few	TRBV4-2	TRBJ2-5
TGTGCCAGCAGGCCTAATCTCAACGAGCAGTACTTC	CASRPNLNEQYF	.	few	TRBV28	TRBJ2-7
TGCGCCAGCAGCTTTGGCGACTTCGGCAATGAGCAGTTCTTC	CASSFGDFGNEQFF	.	.	TRBV5-1	TRBJ2-1
TGTGCCATCAGCCGGGACAGGAACAATGAGCAGTTCTTC	CAISRDRNNEQFF	TRBD1	.	TRBV6-5	TRBJ2-1
TGTGCCAGCAGTCTCTGGACAGTTTCAAGCTCCTACAATGAGCAGTTCTTC	CASSLWTVSSSYNEQFF	.	few	TRBV28	TRBJ2-1
TGTGCCAGCAGCGAAGGGGGTCCCTCCCCCAAGAAGCAGTACTTC	CASSEGGPSPKKQYF	.	few	TRBV28	TRBJ2-7
TGTGCCAGCAGGCCGCAGCGTGGCAAAGGCAATGAGCAGTTCTTC	CASRPQRGKGNEQFF	.	.	TRBV6-5	TRBJ2-1
TGTGCCAGCAGCTTAAGGCTAGCGAGCTACAATGAGCAGTTCTTC	CASSLRLASYNEQFF	.	.	TRBV5-4	TRBJ2-1
TGTGCCAGCAGTGAAGCGATGCGCCCTAATGAAAAACTGTTTTTT	CASSEAMRPNEKLFF	.	.	TRBV2	TRBJ1-4
TGTGCCAGTAGTATAGGGGCAGGGGGCACTGAAGCTTTCTTT	CASSIGAGGTEAFF	TRBD1	few	TRBV19	TRBJ1-1
TGCGCCAGCACCTTAGGACAGGACTATGGCTACACCTTC	CASTLGQDYGYTF	TRBD1	.	TRBV5-1	TRBJ1-2
TGCGCCAGCAGCCAAGATGACTCTACTGCACGGGAGCAGTTCTTC	CASSQDDSTAREQFF	.	few	TRBV4-1	TRBJ2-1
TGTGCCAGCAGCTTCTTGAACAGGGGAATCCATGGCTACACCTTC	CASSFLNRGIHGYTF	TRBD1	.	TRBV11-2	TRBJ1-2
TGTGCCAGCAGCACCATCGACAGGGGCGGCTACACCTTC	CASSTIDRGGYTF	TRBD1	few	TRBV28	TRBJ1-2
TGTGCCAGCAGCGTAGCTCAGGGTCGCTCCTACAATGAGCAGTTCTTC	CASSVAQGRSYNEQFF	.	few	TRBV9	TRBJ2-1
TGTGCCAGCAGTTCAATAGGGGACTCTGTCTCCTACGAGCAGTACTTC	CASSSIGDSVSYEQYF	.	.	TRBV28	TRBJ2-7
TGTGCCAGCAGTGAATCGGTTTATGGCTACACCTTC	CASSESVYGYTF	.	once	TRBV2	TRBJ1-2
TGCGCCAGCAGCTTGTCGGGAGGTGGGGCAGATACGCAGTATTTT	CASSLSGGGADTQYF	TRBD2	.	TRBV5-1	TRBJ2-3
TGTGCCAGCAGCACATCGGGACACCTCCCGGAGGGCTACACCTTC	CASSTSGHLPEGYTF	.	few	TRBV7-2	TRBJ1-2
TGCGCCAGCAGCCAAGTGCAGGGGGTAGGAGAGACCCAGTACTTC	CASSQVQGVGETQYF	TRBD1	many	TRBV4-1	TRBJ2-5
TGTGCCAGCAGTAGCGGACTGAACACCGGGGAGCTGTTTTTT	CASSSGLNTGELFF	.	few	TRBV6-6	TRBJ2-2
TGTGCCAGCAGTTTGAAGACAGGGGATGGCAATCAGCCCCAGCATTTT	CASSLKTGDGNQPQHF	TRBD1	.	TRBV6-5	TRBJ1-5
TGTGCCAGCAGCCCAGGAGGGGCGGGAGATGTCGAGCAGTACTTC	CASSPGGAGDVEQYF	TRBD2	few	TRBV11-2	TRBJ2-7
TGTGCCAGCAGGGACCAGCGGGAGGATCAGTACTTC	CASRDQREDQYF	TRBD2	few	TRBV6-6	TRBJ2-5
TGCAGCGTTGAAGAAGGGGCCAGTACTGAAGCTTTCTTT	CSVEEGASTEAFF	.	.	TRBV29-1	TRBJ1-1
TGTGCCAGCTCATCGGGACAGGGCTCCTACGAGCAGTACTTC	CASSSGQGSYEQYF	TRBD1	few	TRBV18	TRBJ2-7
TGTGCCAGCAGCTCTGACAGGAACACTGAAGCTTTCTTT	CASSSDRNTEAFF	.	few	TRBV11-3	TRBJ1-1
TGTGCCAGCAGACGGGAGACTGGGGATACGCAGTATTTT	CASRRETGDTQYF	.	.	TRBV4-2	TRBJ2-3
TGTGCCAGCAGTGGAGGGACACCCAGTACGGCCCAGCATTTT	CASSGGTPSTAQHF	.	few	TRBV2	TRBJ1-5
TGTGCCAGCAGGGTCCACGGGACAGACCAGTACTTC	CASRVHGTDQYF	TRBD1	.	TRBV28	TRBJ2-7
TGTGCCAGCAGCCTTCGGACAACTGGAAACACCATATATTTT	CASSLRTTGNTIYF	.	.	TRBV28	TRBJ1-3
TGCGCCAGCACGGATAGCGGGAGGGTGAATGAGCAGGTCTTC	CASTDSGRVNEQVF	TRBD2	few	TRBV5-1	TRBJ2-1
TGTGCCAGCCCGGACAGAAAGGAGAACACCGGGGAGCTGTTTTTT	CASPDRKENTGELFF	.	.	TRBV27	TRBJ2-2
TGTGCCAGCAGCTTAGCGAGGGACTCCGAGCAGTACTTC	CASSLARDSEQYF	.	few	TRBV7-8	TRBJ2-7
TGTGCCAGCAGTGAACTGGACAGGGGGGTCGAGCAGTACTTC	CASSELDRGVEQYF	TRBD1	few	TRBV6-5	TRBJ2-7
TGTGCCTGGGGAGGGACAGGACCTGAAAAACTGTTTTTT	CAWGGTGPEKLFF	TRBD1	few	TRBV30	TRBJ1-4
TGTGCCAGCAGCCCCGGGACTAGCGGGACTATCTCCTACGAGCAGTACTTC	CASSPGTSGTISYEQYF	TRBD2	.	TRBV11-2	TRBJ2-7
TGTGCCGCGGCACAGGGGCTTTACACTGAAGCTTTCTTT	CAAAQGLYTEAFF	TRBD1	.	TRBV15	TRBJ1-1